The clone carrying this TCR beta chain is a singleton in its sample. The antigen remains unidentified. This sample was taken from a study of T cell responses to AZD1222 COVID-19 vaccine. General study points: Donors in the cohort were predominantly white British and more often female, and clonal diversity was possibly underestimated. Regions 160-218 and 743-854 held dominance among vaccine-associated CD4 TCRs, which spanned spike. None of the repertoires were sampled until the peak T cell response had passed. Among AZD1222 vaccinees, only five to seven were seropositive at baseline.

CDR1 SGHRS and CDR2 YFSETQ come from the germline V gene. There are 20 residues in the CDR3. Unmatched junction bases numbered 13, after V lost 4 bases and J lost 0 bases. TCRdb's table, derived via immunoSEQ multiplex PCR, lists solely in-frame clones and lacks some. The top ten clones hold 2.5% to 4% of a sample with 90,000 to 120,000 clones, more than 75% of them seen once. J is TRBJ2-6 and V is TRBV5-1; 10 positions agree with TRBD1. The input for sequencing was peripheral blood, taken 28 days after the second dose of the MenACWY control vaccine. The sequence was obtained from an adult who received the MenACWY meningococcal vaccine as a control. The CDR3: CASSRGTGAPRGSGANVLTF. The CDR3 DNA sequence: TGCGCCAGCAGCCGCGGGACAGGGGCTCCCAGGGGCTCTGGGGCCAACGTCCTGACTTTC.